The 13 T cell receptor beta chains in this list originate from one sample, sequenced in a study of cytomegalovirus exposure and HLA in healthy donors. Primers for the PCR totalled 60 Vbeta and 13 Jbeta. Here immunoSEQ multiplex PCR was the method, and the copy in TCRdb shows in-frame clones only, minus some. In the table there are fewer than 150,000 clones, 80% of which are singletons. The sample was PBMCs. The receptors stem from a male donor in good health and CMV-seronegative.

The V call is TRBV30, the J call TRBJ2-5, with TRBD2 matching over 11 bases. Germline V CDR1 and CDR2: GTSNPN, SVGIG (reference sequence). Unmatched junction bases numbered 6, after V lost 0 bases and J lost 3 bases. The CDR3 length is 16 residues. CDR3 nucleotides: TGTGCCTGGAGTGTAGGGCTAGCGGGGGGAGAAGAGACCCAGTACTTC. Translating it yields CAWSVGLAGGEETQYF.

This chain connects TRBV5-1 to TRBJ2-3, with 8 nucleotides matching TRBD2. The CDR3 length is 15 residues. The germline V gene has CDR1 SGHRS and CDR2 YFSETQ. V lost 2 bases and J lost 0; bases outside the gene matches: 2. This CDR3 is CASSFTSGSTDTQYF. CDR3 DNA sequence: TGCGCCAGCAGCTTCACTAGCGGTAGCACAGATACGCAGTATTTT.

CDR3 DNA sequence: TGTGCCAGCAGCCAGGGCGCGAGAGCCCGGGTGTTCGGGGAGACCCAGTACTTC. It encodes CASSQGARARVFGETQYF. The gene calls are TRBV5-6 and TRBJ2-5; D perhaps matches TRBD1 (5 bases). Per germline, CDR1 SGHDT and CDR2 YYEEEE. This CDR3 is built from 18 residues. V lost 4 bases, J lost 5 bases, and 27 bases lay in between.

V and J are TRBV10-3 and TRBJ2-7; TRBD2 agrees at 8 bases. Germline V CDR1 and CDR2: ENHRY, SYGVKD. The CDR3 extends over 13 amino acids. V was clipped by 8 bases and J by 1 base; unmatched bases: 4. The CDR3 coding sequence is TGTGCCATCCGGGGGGGGGTTTCCTACGAGCAGTACTTC. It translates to CAIRGGVSYEQYF.

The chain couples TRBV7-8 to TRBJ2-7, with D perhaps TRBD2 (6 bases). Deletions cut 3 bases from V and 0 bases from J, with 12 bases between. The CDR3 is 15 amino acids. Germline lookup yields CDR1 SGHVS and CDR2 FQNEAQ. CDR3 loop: CASSFFGGGSYEQYF. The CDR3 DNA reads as TGTGCCAGCAGCTTTTTTGGGGGAGGCTCCTACGAGCAGTACTTC.

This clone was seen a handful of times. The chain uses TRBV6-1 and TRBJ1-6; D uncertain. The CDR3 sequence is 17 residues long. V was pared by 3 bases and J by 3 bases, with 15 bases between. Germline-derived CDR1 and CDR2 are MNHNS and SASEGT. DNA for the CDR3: TGTGCCAGCAGTGATCGGGTGCGACGGTTCTATAATTCACCCCTCCACTTT. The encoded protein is CASSDRVRRFYNSPLHF.

This CDR3 is CASSVGAGGPYEQYF. The CDR3 DNA is TGTGCCAGCAGTGTTGGAGCGGGGGGGCCCTACGAGCAGTACTTC. The V gene is TRBV2, the J gene TRBJ2-5, with 10 bases fitting TRBD2. Judging by the DNA end, TRBJ2-7 fits better; the J call may be wrong. This CDR3 region has 15 residues. Germline assignment: CDR1 SNHLY and CDR2 FYNNEI.

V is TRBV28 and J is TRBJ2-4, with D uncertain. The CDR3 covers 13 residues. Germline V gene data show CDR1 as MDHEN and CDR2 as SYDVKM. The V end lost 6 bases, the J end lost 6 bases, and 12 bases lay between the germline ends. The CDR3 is CASSLLGGNIQYF. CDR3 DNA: TGTGCCAGCAGCCTCCTAGGTGGAAACATTCAGTACTTC.

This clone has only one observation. The CDR3 spells CASSSSDNEQFF. CDR3 nucleotide sequence: TGTGCCAGCAGCTCTTCCGACAATGAGCAGTTCTTC. The chain joins TRBV7-7 to TRBJ2-1; D remains ambiguous. The CDR3 runs 12 residues. Germline loops: CDR1 SSHAT, CDR2 FNYEAQ (reference sequence). Between the trimmed V and J ends, which lost 4 bases and 5 bases, there was a span of 6 bases.

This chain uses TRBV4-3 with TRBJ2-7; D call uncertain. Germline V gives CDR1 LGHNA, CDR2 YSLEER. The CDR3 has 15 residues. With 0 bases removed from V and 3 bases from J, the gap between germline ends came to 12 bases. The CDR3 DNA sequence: TGCGCCAGCAGCCAAGATCTATCGAACCTCTACGAGCAGTACTTC. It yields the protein CASSQDLSNLYEQYF.

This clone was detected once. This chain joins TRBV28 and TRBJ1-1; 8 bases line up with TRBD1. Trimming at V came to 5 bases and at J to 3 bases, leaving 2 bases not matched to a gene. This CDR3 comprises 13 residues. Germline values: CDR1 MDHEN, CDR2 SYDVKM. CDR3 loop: CASSQGAYTEAFF. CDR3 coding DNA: TGTGCCAGCAGTCAGGGGGCTTACACTGAAGCTTTCTTT.

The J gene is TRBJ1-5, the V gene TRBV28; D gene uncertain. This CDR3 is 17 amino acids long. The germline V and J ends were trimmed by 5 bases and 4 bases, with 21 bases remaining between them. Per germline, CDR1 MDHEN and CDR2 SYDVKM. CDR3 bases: TGTGCCAGCAGTCCAAACAACCTCGGCGGTTTAAATCAGCCCCAGCATTTT. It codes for CASSPNNLGGLNQPQHF.

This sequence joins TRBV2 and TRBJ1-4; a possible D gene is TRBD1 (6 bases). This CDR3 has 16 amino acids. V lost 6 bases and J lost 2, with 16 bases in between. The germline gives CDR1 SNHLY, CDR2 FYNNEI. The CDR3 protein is CASSLGGSATNEKLFF. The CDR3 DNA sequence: TGTGCCAGCAGCCTAGGGGGTAGCGCGACTAATGAAAAACTGTTTTTT.